This TCR beta chain was recovered during a study of naive and memory T cell subsets. CMV status came from CD4+ T cell IFNgamma after overnight CMV lysate stimulation of fresh PBMCs. V lost 2 bases and J lost 6, with 10 bases in between. The CDR3 is 13 amino acids. Germline V gives CDR1 LGHNT, CDR2 FRNRAP. The beta constant-region primer was an equimolar mix of two oligonucleotides covering TRBC1 and TRBC2. Four rounds of PCR amplified the ligated cDNA using nested alpha and beta constant-region primers plus SP2. TCRdb re-called the UMI-ligation and nested PCR reads through MiXCR, storing one row per CDR3 protein. The sample lists under 150,000 distinct CDR3 sequences, 15% to 25% seen once, with 0.55% to 0.75% in the top ten. Study-level findings and limits: In CD4 and CD8 cells, diversity dropped from naive through EMRA. Over 85% of naive TCR sequences appeared only once, unlike memory subsets. Especially in CD8 cells, naive repertoires contained a few larger clonotypes, possibly CD45RA-re-expressing memory cells.

Note on this clonotype: What it binds is unknown.

The chain is built from TRBV12-5 and TRBJ2-5, with a tentative D call TRBD1 (6 bases). Material: naive CD8+ T cells from blood. This TCR derives from a human donor in good health. The DNA for the CDR3 is TGTGCTAGTGGTTTGCAGGGGCGAAAGACCCAGTACTTC. Its translation: CASGLQGRKTQYF.